Shown below are 11 T cell receptor beta chains from a single sample sequenced in a study of shared clonotypes between healthy human individuals. The table came from immunoSEQ multiplex PCR; TCRdb's copy has only in-frame clones and leaves some out. The repertoire holds about 490,000 clones, with about 79% as singletons. The sample comprised PBMCs. All receptors derive from a woman aged 40 to 55 in good health. Some clones in this sample may be carry-over from other donors' samples.

This clone was observed many times. The V call is TRBV4-2, the J call TRBJ2-5, with D hard to call. CDR3 length equals 15 residues. Trimming removed 1 base at V and 2 bases at J, with 11 bases between. CDR1 is LGHNA and CDR2 is YNFKEQ in the germline V gene. CDR3: CASSQGPLKQETQYF. The CDR3 nucleotides read TGTGCCAGCAGCCAAGGACCGCTAAAACAAGAGACCCAGTACTTC.

The chain recombines TRBV4-2 with TRBJ2-7; 8 bases are a match to TRBD2. In germline, CDR1 is LGHNA, CDR2 YNFKEQ. This CDR3 has 14 amino acids. With V trimmed by 3 bases and J by 3 bases, 4 bases remained unmatched. CDR3 protein: CASSQSAGVYEQYF. Written as DNA, the CDR3 is TGTGCCAGCAGCCAGTCAGCGGGAGTCTACGAGCAGTACTTC.

Of note for this clone: Since a much larger clone is just one base distant, this may be a read error. The V gene is TRBV28, the J gene TRBJ2-1; D unresolved. The germline V gene has CDR1 MDHEN and CDR2 SYDVKM. The ends were cut back, 3 bases at V and 8 bases at J, with 2 bases in the middle. This CDR3 spans 10 amino acids. The CDR3 sequence: CASSFHEQFF. CDR3 DNA: TGTGCCAGCAGTTTTCATGAGCAGTTCTTC.

This clone was seen a few times. The rearrangement links TRBV6-4 to TRBJ2-1; D is ambiguous. CDR3 size: 14 residues. V lost 2 bases, J lost 7 bases, and 12 bases lay in between. In germline, CDR1 is MRHNA, CDR2 SNTAGT. This chain's CDR3 is CASSDGRDMNEQFF. CDR3 in DNA: TGTGCCAGCAGTGACGGTAGGGATATGAATGAGCAGTTCTTC.

V is TRBV5-4 and J is TRBJ2-5; 10 positions match TRBD2. The length of the CDR3 is 15 residues. Per the germline V gene, CDR1 is SGHNT and CDR2 is YYREEE (reference sequence). V lost 0 bases to trimming and J lost 3 bases; unmatched junction nucleotides: 2. This CDR3 is CASSLASGSKETQYF. The CDR3 nucleotides are TGTGCCAGCAGCTTGGCTAGCGGGAGTAAAGAGACCCAGTACTTC.

Concerning this clone itself: This sequence is one base from a far larger clone and is likely a read error. The gene calls are TRBV29-1 and TRBJ2-7; no clear D. This CDR3 contains 11 residues. The ends were cut back, 3 bases at V and 4 bases at J, with 7 bases in the middle. CDR1 and CDR2 (germline): SQVTM, ANQGSEA. The CDR3 DNA reads as TGCAGCGTTGATTCGAGTTACGAGCAGTACTTC. Protein sequence: CSVDSSYEQYF.

The chain recombines TRBV28 with TRBJ2-2, with 11 nucleotides matching TRBD2. The CDR3 is 15 amino acids. V shed 8 bases and J 1 base; nucleotides not matched to a gene: 3. The germline CDR1 and CDR2 sequences are MDHEN and SYDVKM. CDR3 in amino acids: CASGLAGGNTGELFF. CDR3 in DNA: TGTGCCAGCGGGCTAGCGGGAGGGAACACCGGGGAGCTGTTTTTT.

Only one count was recorded for this clone. Given a much more abundant clone one base away, this may be a read error. This sequence joins TRBV6-1 and TRBJ1-5; D gene unclear. The V gene lost 2 bases and the J gene lost 1 base, with 3 bases spanning the gap. Germline CDR1 reads MNHNS; CDR2 reads SASEGT. CDR3 length: 13 amino acids. CDR3 sequence reads: CASSEWSNQPQHF. Here the CDR3 DNA reads TGTGCCAGCAGTGAATGGAGCAATCAGCCCCAGCATTTT.

With respect to this clone: This CDR3 is also generated by other DNA sequences in the sample. The CDR3 nucleotides read TGTGCCAGCAGCTTAGTTGGGGGCAGGAGCTCCTACGAGCAGTACTTC. It encodes CASSLVGGRSSYEQYF. The genes are TRBV7-9 and TRBJ2-7; a possible D gene is TRBD1 (6 bases). This CDR3 is built from 16 residues. The V gene lost 1 base and the J gene lost 0 bases, with 13 bases spanning the gap. The germline CDR1 and CDR2 sequences are SEHNR and FQNEAQ (reference sequence).

The rearrangement joins TRBV4-3 to TRBJ2-1, with 13 bases that match TRBD2. Unmatched junction bases numbered 6, after V lost 1 base and J lost 6 bases. The CDR3 is 17 amino acids. Germline lookup yields CDR1 LGHNA and CDR2 YSLEER. For the CDR3, the DNA is TGCGCCAGCAGCCAAGGGACTAGCGGGGGATACGGCAATGAGCAGTTCTTC. It is translated as CASSQGTSGGYGNEQFF.

This clone was detected once. The gene calls are TRBV14 and TRBJ2-5, with D perhaps matching TRBD1 (6 bases). Deletions cut 6 bases from V and 1 base from J, with 15 bases between. CDR3 length: 15 residues. In germline, CDR1 is SGHDN, CDR2 FVKESK. This chain's CDR3 is CASSRRGTAQETQYF. DNA for the CDR3: TGTGCCAGCAGTCGCAGGGGCACGGCCCAAGAGACCCAGTACTTC. The complete variable domain, with remaining parts taken from reference TRBV14 and TRBJ2-5, reads EAGVTQFPSHSVIEKGQTVTLRCDPISGHDNLYWYRRVMGKEIKFLLHFVKESKQDESGMPNNRFLAERTGGTYSTLKVQPAELEDSGVYFCASSRRGTAQETQYFGPGTRLLVL.